A selection of T cell receptor beta chains follows, all from one sample in a study of T cell changes during pregnancy in multiple sclerosis. The table came from immunoSEQ multiplex PCR; TCRdb's copy has only in-frame clones and leaves some out. The table lists under 55,000 clones, about 90% of them singletons. The sequencing used CD8+ T cells from peripheral blood mononuclear cells, collected after pregnancy. The source of these receptors is a female donor with multiple sclerosis, enrolled in a pregnancy study. Both conserved end residues are part of each CDR3. D genes are given only for firm matches. Size values are once, few and many counts, or a class for expanded clones, and some rows have none.

clone size | D gene | J gene | V gene | CDR3 DNA | CDR3 protein
- | - | TRBJ2-1 | TRBV21-1 | TGTGCCAGATACAGGGTCCCTAGGAACAATGAGCAGTTCTTC | CARYRVPRNNEQFF
- | - | TRBJ2-5 | TRBV10-3 | TGTGCCATCAGTAACCGGGATTACGAAGAGACCCAGTACTTC | CAISNRDYEETQYF
- | - | TRBJ1-5 | TRBV5-1 | TGCGCCAGCAGCCCCGCCGACGGGATCAAACCCCAGCATTTT | CASSPADGIKPQHF
once | - | TRBJ2-4 | TRBV15 | TGTGCCACCAGCAGTTGGGATTCCAGGGAATTCGGCAAAAACATTCAGTACTTC | CATSSWDSREFGKNIQYF
- | TRBD2 | TRBJ2-1 | TRBV4-2 | TGTGCCAGCAGCCAAGAACTAGCGGAGAACAATGAGCAGTTCTTC | CASSQELAENNEQFF
- | TRBD1 | TRBJ1-1 | TRBV5-1 | TGCGCCAGCAGCTTGTCGGGACAGGGGCCTGAAGCTTTCTTT | CASSLSGQGPEAFF
- | TRBD1 | TRBJ1-1 | TRBV6-1 | TGTGCCAGCAGTGCGGGGACAGGGGCGACGAACACTGAAGCTTTCTTT | CASSAGTGATNTEAFF
- | TRBD2 | TRBJ2-5 | TRBV4-1 | TGCGCCAGCAGCCAGACGGGACTAGCTGTGGAGACCCAGTACTTC | CASSQTGLAVETQYF
- | - | TRBJ2-7 | TRBV7-8 | TGTGCCAGCAGCTTCGGGAGTTACGAGCAGTACTTC | CASSFGSYEQYF
- | TRBD1 | TRBJ1-1 | TRBV6-1 | TGTGCCAGCAGTCCGGGGACAGCCATGAACACTGAAGCTTTCTTT | CASSPGTAMNTEAFF
- | - | TRBJ2-3 | TRBV19 | TGTGCCAGTAGTATCCCCCGCGGGCAGGGGAGTGATACGCAGTATTTT | CASSIPRGQGSDTQYF
- | TRBD1 | TRBJ2-2 | TRBV25-1 | TGTGCCAGCAGCTCGGACAGGGAAGACGGGGAGCTGTTTTTT | CASSSDREDGELFF
- | TRBD2 | TRBJ2-7 | TRBV5-6 | TGTGCCAGCAGCTTTCCTACTAGCGGATCCTACGAGCAGTACTTC | CASSFPTSGSYEQYF
- | - | TRBJ1-2 | TRBV29-1 | TGCAGCAGTGATGGGGGGGGTGCTGGCTACACCTTC | CSSDGGGAGYTF
once | TRBD1 | TRBJ1-4 | TRBV7-8 | TGTGCCAGCAGCTCGTCCGGGACAGGGGGTGAAAAACTGTTTTTT | CASSSSGTGGEKLFF
- | TRBD2 | TRBJ2-4 | TRBV7-9 | TGTGCCAGCAGCTTTCGAACTAGCGGGGGGGAGGAAAACATTCAGTACTTC | CASSFRTSGGEENIQYF
- | - | TRBJ2-7 | TRBV5-4 | TGTGCCAGCAGCCTGGGAGAACAGTCCTACGAGCAGTACTTC | CASSLGEQSYEQYF
once | - | TRBJ1-4 | TRBV13 | TGTGCCAGTCAAGACTCCGCTAATGAAAAACTGTTTTTT | CASQDSANEKLFF
- | TRBD2 | TRBJ2-5 | TRBV4-2 | TGTGCCAGCAGCCAAGATCCATCCCAAGCGGGGAGGGAGGAGACCCAGTACTTC | CASSQDPSQAGREETQYF
- | - | TRBJ1-2 | TRBV5-6 | TGTGCCAGCAGCTTTGGTCAGGGATCGGTCTATGGCTACACCTTC | CASSFGQGSVYGYTF
- | - | TRBJ2-3 | TRBV7-8 | TGTGCCAGCAGCTCCACACTTGGACTAAGCACAGATACGCAGTATTTT | CASSSTLGLSTDTQYF
- | - | TRBJ1-6 | TRBV7-9 | TGTGCCAGCAGCTCACCCCCCGGGGATTTCAATTCACCCCTCCACTTT | CASSSPPGDFNSPLHF
- | - | TRBJ1-2 | TRBV9 | TGTGCCAGCAGCGTAGTGTCGGGGGATTATGGCTACACCTTC | CASSVVSGDYGYTF
- | TRBD2 | TRBJ2-3 | TRBV7-3 | TGTGCCAGCAGCTTATGGGGGGGGTACACAGATACGCAGTATTTT | CASSLWGGYTDTQYF
- | TRBD2 | TRBJ2-7 | TRBV7-3 | TGTGCCAGCAGCTTGGTGGGGGGGACCTCCGAGCAGTACTTC | CASSLVGGTSEQYF
- | TRBD1 | TRBJ1-1 | TRBV19 | TGTGCCAGTGCAACTCCTGGGTGGGACAGCGTTGAAGCTTTCTTT | CASATPGWDSVEAFF
- | - | TRBJ1-6 | TRBV19 | TGTGCCAGTAGTATGGGGCCGAATTCACCCCTCCACTTT | CASSMGPNSPLHF
- | - | TRBJ2-5 | TRBV2 | TGTGCCAGCAGCATAACTCTGTACCAAGAGACCCAGTACTTC | CASSITLYQETQYF
- | - | TRBJ2-1 | TRBV7-9 | TGTGCCAGCAGCTTTATAGGGGGCAATGAGCAGTTCTTC | CASSFIGGNEQFF
- | - | TRBJ2-1 | TRBV13 | TGTGCCAGCAGCCCATCGGAGTCGAGGTCCTACAATGAGCAGTTCTTC | CASSPSESRSYNEQFF
- | - | TRBJ2-2 | TRBV29-1 | TGCAGCGTTGAAGATTTTAGCACAGGGAACACCGGGGAGCTGTTTTTT | CSVEDFSTGNTGELFF
- | TRBD1 | TRBJ2-7 | TRBV13 | TGTGCCAGCAGCGGGGACAGGGGGTCGGGGGAGCAGTACTTC | CASSGDRGSGEQYF
- | - | TRBJ2-3 | TRBV9 | TGTGCCAGCAGTAACACAGGATTTAGCACAGATACGCAGTATTTT | CASSNTGFSTDTQYF
- | - | TRBJ1-1 | TRBV2 | TGTGCCAGCAGTGGAGGGATTGGGGCTTTCTTT | CASSGGIGAFF
- | - | TRBJ1-1 | TRBV6-5 | TGTGCCAGCAACCAGGGCCCTAGCGCTGAAGCTTTCTTT | CASNQGPSAEAFF
- | - | TRBJ1-3 | TRBV19 | TGTGCCAGTAGTATAGACGGAGAAGCCTACACCATATATTTT | CASSIDGEAYTIYF
- | TRBD1 | TRBJ1-2 | TRBV30 | TGTGCCTGGAGCTTACTTCAGGGGGCGAAGTTATCTGGCTACACCTTC | CAWSLLQGAKLSGYTF
- | - | TRBJ2-1 | TRBV6-5 | TGTGCCAGCAGTTACGGGCCCGACAGTCGTCTTGAGCAGTTCTTC | CASSYGPDSRLEQFF
- | TRBD2 | TRBJ2-5 | TRBV25-1 | TGTGCCAGCAGTGAACTAGCGGGGGGGAGGGGGCAAGAGACCCAGTACTTC | CASSELAGGRGQETQYF
- | - | TRBJ2-3 | TRBV2 | TGTGCCAGCGACGGGGGGCTAGTGAGCACAGATACGCAGTATTTT | CASDGGLVSTDTQYF
- | - | TRBJ2-2 | TRBV4-1 | TGCGCCAGCAGCCGCTCGACACTTACCGGGGAGCTGTTTTTT | CASSRSTLTGELFF
few | - | TRBJ1-1 | TRBV4-1 | TGCGCCAGCAGCCAAGTGGAAGGGGCCACTGAAGCTTTCTTT | CASSQVEGATEAFF
- | TRBD1 | TRBJ2-2 | TRBV5-6 | TGTGCCAGCAGCTTGGGGACAGGGTGGGCCGGGGAGCTGTTTTTT | CASSLGTGWAGELFF
- | - | TRBJ1-1 | TRBV29-1 | TGCAGCGTCCCTTGGAGGAACACTGAAGCTTTCTTT | CSVPWRNTEAFF
- | TRBD1 | TRBJ2-3 | TRBV10-3 | TGTGCCATCAGCCCTTCCCGGGACAGGGGTGATACGCAGTATTTT | CAISPSRDRGDTQYF
- | - | TRBJ2-3 | TRBV9 | TGTGCCAGCAGCCCCCCGGGGGGCGAATATAGAGATACGCAGTATTTT | CASSPPGGEYRDTQYF
- | - | TRBJ1-2 | TRBV6-5 | TGTGCCAGCGCTTACGGAGGACGGAACTACACCTTC | CASAYGGRNYTF
- | TRBD1 | TRBJ1-2 | TRBV6-1 | TGTGCCAGCAGTGGCTACAGGGGTTCAGACTATGGCTACACCTTC | CASSGYRGSDYGYTF
- | - | TRBJ2-2 | TRBV6-5 | TGTGCCAGCAGTAAAGGACTATACACCGGGGAGCTGTTTTTT | CASSKGLYTGELFF
- | TRBD2 | TRBJ2-2 | TRBV27 | TGTGCCAGCAGTACCCGCCGGACTAGCGGGGGGACCGGGGAGCTGTTTTTT | CASSTRRTSGGTGELFF
- | - | TRBJ2-7 | TRBV4-1 | TGCGCCAGCAGCCAAGAGAGCTCCTACGAGCAGTACTTC | CASSQESSYEQYF
- | - | TRBJ2-1 | TRBV7-9 | TGTGCCAGCAAGGGCGGGGCGGGGAATGAGCAGTTCTTC | CASKGGAGNEQFF
- | TRBD1 | TRBJ1-5 | TRBV5-3 | TGTGCCAGAAGCTTGGCCGGACAGGGGGCAGGTCAGCCCCAGCATTTT | CARSLAGQGAGQPQHF
once | - | TRBJ1-6 | TRBV9 | TGTGCCAGCAGCGTAGAGGACAGCCATAATTCACCCCTCCACTTT | CASSVEDSHNSPLHF
- | TRBD2 | TRBJ2-7 | TRBV10-2 | TGCGCCAGCAGTCCTAGCGGGTCCTACGAGCAGTACTTC | CASSPSGSYEQYF
- | - | TRBJ1-1 | TRBV2 | TGTGCCAGCAGTGAAGCGCTTGAGGGAAAGACTGAAGCTTTCTTT | CASSEALEGKTEAFF